These T cell receptor beta chains were read from a single sample in a study of Graves' ophthalmopathy and Graves' hyperthyroidism. From the multiplex PCR reads, TCRdb called clonotypes with MiXCR, one entry per CDR3 protein. This table holds over a million distinct CDR3 sequences, 35% to 40% found once. Specimen: peripheral blood or thyroid tissue (not recorded which). These receptors originate from an adult man with Graves' hyperthyroidism. Each CDR3 is given with its conserved first and last residue. The order of the fields is J gene, CDR3 length, D gene, clone size, V gene, CDR3 protein, CDR3 DNA. The D gene is left open where the match is weak. Size values are once, few and many counts, or a class for expanded clones, and some rows have none.

J: TRBJ2-7
length: 12
D: -
size: -
V: TRBV5-5
CDR3: CASSLTSYEQCF
DNA: TGTGCCAGCAGCTTGACTTCCTACGAGCAGTGCTTC

J: TRBJ1-5
length: 17
D: TRBD1
size: -
V: TRBV6-2/TRBV6-3
CDR3: CASTTPRTGVRNQPQHF
DNA: TGTGCCAGCACTACACCCAGGACAGGGGTTCGCAATCAGCCCCAGCATTTT

J: TRBJ1-1
length: 17
D: -
size: -
V: TRBV7-7
CDR3: CASSLEVGGGLNTEAFF
DNA: TGTGCTAGCAGCCTCGAGGTGGGGGGCGGCTTGAACACTGAAGCTTTCTTT

J: TRBJ2-7
length: 12
D: -
size: many
V: TRBV6-6
CDR3: CASNSGRHEQYF
DNA: TGTGCCAGCAATAGTGGCCGACACGAGCAGTACTTC

J: TRBJ1-2
length: 15
D: TRBD1
size: -
V: TRBV14
CDR3: CASSQDWWTGQGYTF
DNA: TGTGCCAGCAGCCAAGATTGGTGGACAGGCCAAGGCTACACCTTC

J: TRBJ1-2
length: 15
D: -
size: -
V: TRBV3-1
CDR3: CASSQAAGDRYGYTF
DNA: TGTGCCAGCAGCCAAGCCGCAGGGGATCGGTATGGCTACACCTTC

J: TRBJ1-2
length: 15
D: -
size: many
V: TRBV4-2
CDR3: CASSHGDGNNYGYTF
DNA: TGTGCCAGCAGCCATGGGGACGGCAATAACTATGGCTACACCTTC

J: TRBJ2-6
length: 15
D: -
size: -
V: TRBV7-2
CDR3: CASRLLGSGANVLTF
DNA: TGTGCCAGCAGATTACTGGGTTCTGGGGCCAACGTCCTGACTTTC

J: TRBJ2-7
length: 15
D: -
size: -
V: TRBV12-3/TRBV12-4
CDR3: CASRRWGELSYEQYF
DNA: TGTGCCAGCAGGCGTTGGGGGGAGTTGTCCTACGAGCAGTACTTC

J: TRBJ2-7
length: 15
D: -
size: few
V: TRBV20-1
CDR3: CSARVPQERTYEQYF
DNA: TGCAGTGCTAGAGTTCCGCAGGAACGAACCTACGAGCAGTACTTC